The clone carrying this TCR beta chain turned up a few times. The data originate from a study of radiotherapy plus CTLA-4 blockade in lung cancer. Profiled with immunoSEQ multiplex PCR; TCRdb holds only in-frame clones, not every one. The table records 20,000 to 30,000 clones, roughly three quarters of them present only once. Germline values: CDR1 SGHRS, CDR2 YFSETQ. Between the trimmed V and J ends, which lost 2 bases and 0 bases, there was a span of 7 bases. The CDR3 is 14 residues long. The chain links TRBV5-1 to TRBJ2-3; D may match TRBD1 or TRBD2 (5 bases each). The input for sequencing was peripheral blood, taken from a patient treated with radiotherapy plus ipilimumab. The receptor was derived from a human donor with non-small cell lung cancer that progressed on radiotherapy plus ipilimumab. The DNA of the CDR3 is TGCGCCAGCAGCTTAGGGGACAGCACAGATACGCAGTATTTT. It codes for CASSLGDSTDTQYF.